The rows below give T cell receptor beta chains drawn from one sample of a study of T cell responses to AZD1222 COVID-19 vaccine. Assay: immunoSEQ multiplex PCR; the TCRdb copy retains only in-frame clones and omits some. The sample has 95,000 to 150,000 clones, around nine tenths seen once. The input for sequencing was peripheral blood, taken on day 0 of AZD1222 vaccination. Receptors were obtained from an adult in good health. Each CDR3 is given without its conserved first and last residue. Fields, in order: J gene, V gene, CDR3 protein.

J: TRBJ2-7; V: TRBV4-1; CDR3: ASSQPGSGGATLLAEQY
J: TRBJ1-3; V: TRBV9; CDR3: ASSVGPGSAGNTIY
J: TRBJ2-7; V: TRBV5-1; CDR3: ASIPTPGTGNEQY
J: TRBJ1-3; V: TRBV23-1; CDR3: ASSRTRDRVSGNTIY
J: TRBJ2-1; V: TRBV29-1; CDR3: SVSRVNEQF
J: TRBJ1-3; V: TRBV15; CDR3: ATSRDNAENTIY
J: TRBJ2-1; V: TRBV3-1/TRBV3-2; CDR3: ASGGRSYNEQF
J: TRBJ2-1; V: TRBV3-1/TRBV3-2; CDR3: ASSQAAGGTNEQF
J: TRBJ2-1; V: TRBV25-1; CDR3: ATRTGLRYNEQF
J: TRBJ1-3; V: TRBV4-3; CDR3: ASSRTDLGNTIY
J: TRBJ1-2; V: TRBV9; CDR3: ASSVDSQTRGAGYT
J: TRBJ2-5; V: TRBV19; CDR3: ASSNLGETQY
J: TRBJ2-2; V: TRBV6-5; CDR3: ASSKRQENTGELF
J: TRBJ2-7; V: TRBV6-5; CDR3: ASSSKDGKDYEQY
J: TRBJ1-1; V: TRBV4-3; CDR3: ASSPSLDKTEAF
J: TRBJ1-2; V: TRBV23-1; CDR3: ASSQLKAGFTYGYT
J: TRBJ2-7; V: TRBV7-9; CDR3: ASSGTGTGRSEGTWEQY
J: TRBJ2-1; V: TRBV11-2; CDR3: ASSPFPQGHNEQF
J: TRBJ2-7; V: TRBV4-1; CDR3: ASSQEGFSYEQY
J: TRBJ2-5; V: TRBV19; CDR3: ASRDSRTGETQY
J: TRBJ1-2; V: TRBV13; CDR3: ASSTNGRIYGYT
J: TRBJ2-5; V: TRBV2; CDR3: ARRGTGRIETQY
J: TRBJ1-2; V: TRBV7-2; CDR3: AIQKGGGYGYT
J: TRBJ1-1; V: TRBV15; CDR3: ATSRERTGGTEAF
J: TRBJ2-3; V: TRBV2; CDR3: ASSERAGVGDTQY
J: TRBJ1-5; V: TRBV7-9; CDR3: ASSSSAAFAQPQH
J: TRBJ2-1; V: TRBV7-9; CDR3: ASSSLPGRGTVDEQF
J: TRBJ1-2; V: TRBV6-5; CDR3: ASSYKTRRLYT
J: TRBJ2-3; V: TRBV2; CDR3: ASSPSGFTDTQY
J: TRBJ2-7; V: TRBV27; CDR3: ASSRSTGGYEQY
J: TRBJ2-2; V: TRBV3-1/TRBV3-2; CDR3: ASSPRGNTGELF
J: TRBJ1-3; V: TRBV2; CDR3: ASSEGTGNSGNTIY
J: TRBJ2-7; V: TRBV5-6; CDR3: ASSSGGAGSYEQY
J: TRBJ2-7; V: TRBV7-2; CDR3: ASSPVGGSAGEQY
J: TRBJ1-2; V: TRBV6-2/TRBV6-3; CDR3: ASSLLPSGGHKGNYGYT
J: TRBJ1-5; V: TRBV15; CDR3: ATSRRLQGFNQPQH
J: TRBJ2-3; V: TRBV5-1; CDR3: AKGDRVCPDTQY
J: TRBJ2-3; V: TRBV5-8; CDR3: ASSQVPLGTDTQY
J: TRBJ2-7; V: TRBV4-3; CDR3: ASSQGLLGAYEQY
J: TRBJ2-2; V: TRBV7-8; CDR3: ASRGLPPGELF
J: TRBJ1-1; V: TRBV7-8; CDR3: ASSLGSYMNTEAF
J: TRBJ2-1; V: TRBV4-3; CDR3: ASSQDTGERRKQF
J: TRBJ2-7; V: TRBV5-1; CDR3: ASTGGGTLWYEQY
J: TRBJ2-7; V: TRBV11-3; CDR3: ASSEGTGVFYEQY
J: TRBJ2-7; V: TRBV10-2; CDR3: ASSESRAEQY
J: TRBJ1-6; V: TRBV2; CDR3: ASSLLPGSPSPLH
J: TRBJ2-3; V: TRBV5-4; CDR3: ASSSKLAGGTDTQY
J: TRBJ1-5; V: TRBV2; CDR3: ASTSLVGRSDQPQH
J: TRBJ2-3; V: TRBV6-2/TRBV6-3; CDR3: ASSSRGVRDTQY
J: TRBJ1-6; V: TRBV5-1; CDR3: ASSLQGPGQRGSPLH